Listed here are 14 T cell receptor beta chains from one sample, sequenced in a study of blood T cells in healthy people across ages (dated by TCRdb to the mid-2010s). Library preparation employed 5' RACE. Sequencer: Illumina HiSeq 2500. A second PCR of roughly 7 to 12 cycles was run with a J-beta primer mix and a sample-barcoded 5' primer. TCRdb reran the public reads through fastp at Q25 and MiXCR, keeping productive beta chains. All rows with the same CDR3 protein become a single entry with the most common DNA and genes. The sample table shows some 800,000 distinct CDR3 sequences, and 40% to 50% are seen once. The ten largest account for approximately 20% of the sample. The sequenced sample consisted of blood. The receptors derive from a man in his 60s in good health.

The count of this clonotype is one. V usage is TRBV12-5 and J usage is TRBJ1-2, with D tentatively TRBD1 (6 bases). Looked up from germline, CDR1 is LGHNT and CDR2 is FRNRAP. Trimming pared 6 bases from V and 5 bases from J, leaving 16 bases between. The CDR3 runs to 14 residues. In DNA form, the CDR3 reads TGTGCTAGTGGAGTTCCGGGGGACACTTATGGCTACACCTTC. It codes for CASGVPGDTYGYTF.

This clonotype was seen ten or more times. J is TRBJ1-4 and V is TRBV29-1; D may be TRBD1 (5 bases). Germline assignment: CDR1 SQVTM and CDR2 ANQGSEA. This CDR3 spans 13 amino acids. V was trimmed by 6 bases and J by 1 base, leaving 9 bases between them. The CDR3 loop is CSVSRETNEKLFF. In DNA, the CDR3 is TGCAGCGTCTCCAGGGAAACTAATGAAAAACTGTTTTTT.

This clonotype came up a few times. In DNA form, the CDR3 reads TGTGCCAGCAGCCTTAAAACCTACGAGCAGTACTTC. Its translation is CASSLKTYEQYF. The V and J genes are TRBV5-6 and TRBJ2-7; D not certain. V dropped 4 bases and J dropped 2 bases, with 7 bases sitting between them. The CDR3 has 12 residues. Germline V gene data show CDR1 as SGHDT and CDR2 as YYEEEE.

J is TRBJ2-5 and V is TRBV30, with D perhaps given as TRBD1 or TRBD2 (5 bases each). V was clipped by 5 bases and J by 2 bases, with 15 bases between them. There are 14 residues in the CDR3. CDR1 is GTSNPN, CDR2 SVGIG, per germline (reference sequence). The CDR3 loop reads CAWPTGAGQETQYF. CDR3 nucleotides: TGTGCCTGGCCTACCGGGGCAGGGCAAGAGACCCAGTACTTC.

This clonotype was counted between two and nine times. The chain couples TRBV4-3 to TRBJ1-2; unclear D gene. The germline gives CDR1 LGHNA, CDR2 YSLEER. The CDR3 has 18 residues. Deletions cut 4 bases from V and 0 bases from J, with 21 bases between. The CDR3 region is CASSRSSGQSLANYGYTF. For the CDR3, the DNA is TGCGCCAGCAGCCGGTCGTCCGGGCAAAGTCTAGCTAACTATGGCTACACCTTC.

This clonotype came up a few times. J is TRBJ2-7 and V is TRBV7-9; TRBD1 matches 7 bases. The germline V gene encodes CDR1 SEHNR and CDR2 FQNEAQ (reference sequence). The CDR3 sequence is 15 residues long. V gave up 5 bases and J gave up 3 bases; unmatched junction bases: 10. The CDR3 loop is CASSHGQETFYEQYF. CDR3 DNA: TGTGCCAGCAGCCACGGACAGGAAACCTTCTACGAGCAGTACTTC.

The chain has TRBV2 and TRBJ1-5; 8 bases are shared with TRBD1. This CDR3 is 13 amino acids long. The V segment lost 6 bases and the J segment 9 bases; nucleotides outside the gene matches: 7. CDR1 and CDR2 from the germline V gene are SNHLY and FYNNEI. This CDR3 is CASRQTGDRPQHF. CDR3 nucleotides: TGTGCCAGCAGGCAGACAGGGGATCGGCCCCAGCATTTT.

The V call is TRBV18, the J call TRBJ2-1, with 10 bases that match TRBD2. Germline CDR1 and CDR2: KGHSH and LQKENI. CDR3 size: 16 residues. Trimming at V came to 2 bases and at J to 5 bases, leaving 6 bases not matched to a gene. The CDR3 spells CASSPSWTSGNNEQFF. As DNA, the CDR3 is TGTGCCAGCTCACCAAGCTGGACTAGCGGAAACAATGAGCAGTTCTTC.

The J gene is TRBJ2-7, the V gene TRBV6-2 or TRBV6-3, with 10 nucleotides matching TRBD2. Germline CDR1 and CDR2: MNHEY and SVGEGT. This CDR3 contains 13 residues. Trimming cost V 7 bases and J 3 bases; bases outside gene matches: 3. In DNA, the CDR3 is TGTGCCAGCACCACTAGCGGGGTCTACGAGCAGTACTTC. Translation gives CASTTSGVYEQYF.

This clonotype showed up just a few times. The rearrangement joins TRBV7-3 to TRBJ2-1, with 10 nucleotides matching TRBD2. Germline CDR1 SGHTA, CDR2 FQGTGA. Trimming cost V 0 bases and J 8 bases; bases outside gene matches: 7. The CDR3 contains 16 residues. The CDR3 spells CASSLTPAGGLDEQFF. The CDR3 bases are TGTGCCAGCAGCTTAACCCCAGCGGGGGGGCTGGATGAGCAGTTCTTC.

V is TRBV7-2 and J is TRBJ2-7; D possibly corresponds to TRBD2 (6 bases). The CDR3 loop spans 13 amino acids. The germline CDR1 and CDR2 sequences are SGHTA and FQGNSA. V was pared by 5 bases and J by 10 bases, with 18 bases between. The DNA for the CDR3 is TGTGCCAGCAGCGCTCTAGCGAAAGAGCCCCAGTACTTC. Its translation is CASSALAKEPQYF.

To note about this clonotype: A junction end diverges from the germline sequence, so it may reflect a read error. The V call is TRBV5-1, the J call TRBJ2-1; 8 bases are a match to TRBD2. This CDR3 region has 16 residues. Germline V gene data show CDR1 as SGHRS and CDR2 as YFSETQ. CDR3 sequence: CASSQLAGSSYNERFF. The CDR3 DNA reads TGCGCCAGCAGCCAATTAGCGGGGAGCTCCTACAATGAGCGGTTCTTC.

CDR3 DNA sequence: TGTGCCAGCAGCCAAGTAAGTCGGACAGAGCAGTTCTTC. This codes for CASSQVSRTEQFF. The gene calls are TRBV3-1 and TRBJ2-1; D perhaps matches TRBD1 (5 bases). The CDR3 extends over 13 amino acids. V lost 1 base to trimming and J lost 10 bases, with 11 bases between them. Germline lookup yields CDR1 LGHDT and CDR2 YNNKEL (reference sequence).

This chain uses TRBV2 with TRBJ2-4, with unresolved D. The J call may be mistaken, given a closer DNA end match to TRBJ2-7. The CDR3 is made up of 14 amino acids. Germline loops: CDR1 SNHLY, CDR2 FYNNEI. The CDR3 DNA reads as TGTGCCAGCAGTGAATATGGTGTCAGCTACGAGCAGTACTTC. Protein: CASSEYGVSYEQYF.